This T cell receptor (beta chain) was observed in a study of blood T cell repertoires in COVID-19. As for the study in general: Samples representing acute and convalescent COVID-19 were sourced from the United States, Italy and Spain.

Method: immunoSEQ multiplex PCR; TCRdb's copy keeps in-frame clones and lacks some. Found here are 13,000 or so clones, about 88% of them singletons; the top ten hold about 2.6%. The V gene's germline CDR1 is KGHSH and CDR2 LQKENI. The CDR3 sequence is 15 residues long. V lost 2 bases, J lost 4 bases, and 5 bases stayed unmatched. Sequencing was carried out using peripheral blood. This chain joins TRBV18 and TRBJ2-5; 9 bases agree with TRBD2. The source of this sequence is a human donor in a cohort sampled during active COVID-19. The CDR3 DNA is TGTGCCAGCTCACCAGAAGCGGGGGGCAGAGAGACCCAGTACTTC. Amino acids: CASSPEAGGRETQYF.